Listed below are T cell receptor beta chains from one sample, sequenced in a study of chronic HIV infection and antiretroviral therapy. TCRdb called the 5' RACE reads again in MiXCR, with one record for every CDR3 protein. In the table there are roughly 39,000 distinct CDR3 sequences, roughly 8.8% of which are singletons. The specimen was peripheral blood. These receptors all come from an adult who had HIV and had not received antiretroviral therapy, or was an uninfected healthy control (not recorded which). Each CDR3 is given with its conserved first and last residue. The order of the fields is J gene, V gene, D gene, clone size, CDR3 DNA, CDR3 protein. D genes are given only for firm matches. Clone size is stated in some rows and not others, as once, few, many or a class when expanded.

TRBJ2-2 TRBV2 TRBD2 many TGTGCCAGCTGCTCGGGACTAGCGGGACCTGACGGGGAGCTGTTTTTT CASCSGLAGPDGELFF
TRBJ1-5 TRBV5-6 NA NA TGTGCCAGCAGCTTGGCACCGGGGCAGCCCCAGCATTTT CASSLAPGQPQHF
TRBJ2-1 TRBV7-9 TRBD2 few TGTGCCAGCAGCTCCCCGGCCGGACTAGCGGAATGGGAGCAGTTCTTC CASSSPAGLAEWEQFF
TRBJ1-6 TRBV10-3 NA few TGTGCCACCAGGGAGGGAATGAATTCACCCCTCCACTTT CATREGMNSPLHF
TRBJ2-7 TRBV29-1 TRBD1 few TGCAGCGCCAGGGGGCAGGGTGGTGGAGAGCAGTACTTC CSARGQGGGEQYF
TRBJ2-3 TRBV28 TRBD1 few TGTGCCAGCAGTTTCACAGGGGGGACAGATACGCAGTATTTT CASSFTGGTDTQYF
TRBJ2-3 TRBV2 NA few TGTGCCAGCCAGTACGAGGTCGAATACACAGATACGCAGTATTTT CASQYEVEYTDTQYF
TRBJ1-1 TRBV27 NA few TGTGCCAGCAGTTTATCTCCCCCGATTGGGGACACTGAAGCTTTCTTT CASSLSPPIGDTEAFF
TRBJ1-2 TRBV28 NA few TGTGCCAGCAGTTTTTTGGGCTATTCTAACTATGGCTACACCTTC CASSFLGYSNYGYTF
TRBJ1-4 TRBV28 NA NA TGTGCCAGCAGTTCGGTCAGGGAAAAACTGTTTTTT CASSSVREKLFF
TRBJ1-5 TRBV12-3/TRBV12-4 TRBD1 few TGTGCCAGCAGGGAAACAGGGGGCCCTCAGCCCCAGCATTTT CASRETGGPQPQHF
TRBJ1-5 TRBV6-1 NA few TGTGCCAGCAGTGAAAACAGGGATCAGCCCCAGCATTTT CASSENRDQPQHF
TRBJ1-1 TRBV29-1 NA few TGCAGCTTTGAGAACACTGAAGCTTTCTTT CSFENTEAFF
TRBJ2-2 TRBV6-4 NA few TGTGCCAGCAGTGACTCCAGCAACACCGGGGAGCTGTTTTTT CASSDSSNTGELFF
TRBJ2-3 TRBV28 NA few TGTGCCAGCAGGGAAGTGGGCCGTGGCACAGATACGCAGTATTTT CASREVGRGTDTQYF
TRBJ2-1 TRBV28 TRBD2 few TGTGCCAGCAGGTCCGGACTAGCGCTTTACAATGAGCAGTTCTTC CASRSGLALYNEQFF